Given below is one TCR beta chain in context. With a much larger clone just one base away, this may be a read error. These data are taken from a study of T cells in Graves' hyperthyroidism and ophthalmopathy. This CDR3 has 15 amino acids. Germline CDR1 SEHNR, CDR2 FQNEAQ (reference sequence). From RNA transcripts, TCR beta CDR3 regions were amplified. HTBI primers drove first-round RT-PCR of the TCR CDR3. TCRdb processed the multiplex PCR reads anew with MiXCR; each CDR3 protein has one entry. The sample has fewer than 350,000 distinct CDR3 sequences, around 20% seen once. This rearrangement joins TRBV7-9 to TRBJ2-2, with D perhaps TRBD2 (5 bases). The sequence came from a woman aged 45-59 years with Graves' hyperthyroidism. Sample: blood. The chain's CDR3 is CASKIGSGRNWELVF. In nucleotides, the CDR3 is TGTGCCAGCAAGATCGGCAGTGGGAGAAACTGGGAGCTGGTTTTT.